Each of the 32 T cell receptor beta chains below was sequenced from the same sample in a study of T-cell reconstitution after alpha-beta-depleted transplantation in children. Unique molecular identifiers were built into the TCRbeta library. Using its own MiXCR run on the PCR reads, TCRdb lists one record per CDR3 protein. The table has approximately 98,000 distinct CDR3 sequences, 6.4% seen once. This sample comprised PBMCs, mostly from graft donor cells, obtained 360 days after TCRalphabeta/CD19-depleted stem cell transplant. The receptors stem from a male patient between 2 and 10 years old who had a stem cell transplant for acute lymphoblastic leukemia, so the T cells may come from the graft donor.

This clonotype has ten or more counts. The chain uses TRBV28 and TRBJ2-3; TRBD2 matches at 10 bases. V was clipped by 6 bases and J by 3 bases; unmatched bases: 6. This CDR3 is 15 amino acids long. The V gene's germline CDR1 is MDHEN and CDR2 SYDVKM. CDR3 DNA sequence: TGTGCCAGCAGCTCATTAGCGGGAGGTACAGATACGCAGTATTTT. Translating it yields CASSSLAGGTDTQYF.

This clonotype occurred many times. The gene calls are TRBV28 and TRBJ1-2; D is ambiguous. V lost 3 bases to trimming and J lost 8 bases, with 16 bases between them. The germline CDR1 and CDR2 sequences are MDHEN and SYDVKM. This CDR3 has 14 amino acids. CDR3 loop: CASSFFHRSEGYTF. The CDR3 nucleotides are TGTGCCAGCAGTTTCTTCCATCGCTCCGAAGGCTACACCTTC.

The chain uses TRBV6-2 or TRBV6-3 and TRBJ2-5; no clear D. V lost 7 bases, J lost 5 bases, and 8 bases lay in between. This CDR3 spans 11 amino acids. CDR1 and CDR2 from the germline V gene are MNHEY and SVGEGT. Here the CDR3 reads CASKTGETQYF. Written as DNA, the CDR3 is TGTGCCAGCAAGACGGGTGAGACCCAGTACTTC.

This rearrangement joins TRBV27 to TRBJ2-6; D tentatively reads TRBD1 or TRBD2 (5 bases each). Germline CDR1 is MNHEY and CDR2 is SMNVEV (reference sequence). This CDR3 is built from 17 residues. V lost 4 bases to trimming and J lost 0 bases, with 13 bases between them. The CDR3 protein is CASSSGTDSSGANVLTF. Here the CDR3 DNA reads TGTGCCAGCAGTTCCGGGACCGACTCCTCTGGGGCCAACGTCCTGACTTTC.

This clonotype has at least ten counts. The junction departs from germline at one end; a sequencing error may be responsible. CDR3 sequence: CASSTRELFF. CDR3 in DNA: TGTGCCAGCTCCACCCGGGAGCTGTTTTTT. The chain couples TRBV6-6 to TRBJ2-2; D uncertain. The V gene's germline CDR1 is MNHNY and CDR2 SVGAGI (reference sequence). The CDR3 length is 10 residues.

This clonotype was seen ten or more times. V gene TRBV27 combines with J gene TRBJ2-2; a weak D match, TRBD2 (5 bases). V lost 7 bases and J 5 bases, leaving 14 bases between the germline ends. This CDR3 comprises 14 residues. Per germline, CDR1 MNHEY and CDR2 SMNVEV (reference sequence). The CDR3 DNA reads as TGTGCCAGCACCCGGGGTAGCCGGACCGGGGAGCTGTTTTTT. Protein product: CASTRGSRTGELFF.

This clonotype was recorded a few times. The rearrangement links TRBV9 to TRBJ2-1; D unclear. Trimming left V 3 bases short and J 7 bases short, with 17 bases between. The CDR3 length is 15 residues. Germline loops: CDR1 SGDLS, CDR2 YYNGEE. In nucleotides, the CDR3 is TGTGCCAGCAGCGAATTTACTGCCATACGGAATGAGCAGTTCTTC. Translation gives CASSEFTAIRNEQFF.

This clonotype was counted at least ten times. The chain joins TRBV28 to TRBJ2-5, with D uncertain. From germline, CDR1 is MDHEN and CDR2 SYDVKM. The CDR3 consists of 14 residues. V lost 6 bases and J 1 base, leaving 12 bases between the germline ends. CDR3 amino acids: CASSLFYSQETQYF. The CDR3 bases are TGTGCCAGCAGCCTGTTCTATTCCCAAGAGACCCAGTACTTC.

This clonotype appeared many times. This sequence joins TRBV4-2 and TRBJ2-5; D might be TRBD2 (5 bases). The CDR3 consists of 14 residues. Germline V lookup: CDR1 LGHNA, CDR2 YNFKEQ. With 2 bases removed from V and 2 bases from J, the gap between germline ends came to 9 bases. Here the CDR3 reads CASSQTGKQETQYF. The CDR3 DNA follows: TGTGCCAGCAGCCAAACGGGGAAACAAGAGACCCAGTACTTC.

This clonotype appeared many times. The rearrangement joins TRBV9 to TRBJ1-1; D may be TRBD1 (6 bases). The germline V and J ends were trimmed by 0 bases and 1 base, with 16 bases remaining between them. The germline gives CDR1 SGDLS, CDR2 YYNGEE. This CDR3 is 17 amino acids long. Here the CDR3 DNA reads TGTGCCAGCAGCGTAGCTACTCAGGGGACTGAGAACACTGAAGCTTTCTTT. Its translation: CASSVATQGTENTEAFF.

This clonotype was found many times. The genes are TRBV7-9 and TRBJ2-3; no clear D. The germline gives CDR1 SEHNR, CDR2 FQNEAQ (reference sequence). Trimming took off 4 bases at V and 4 bases at J, with 18 bases between the two ends. The CDR3 is made up of 16 amino acids. Here the CDR3 reads CASSSPLRKDADTQYF. The CDR3 DNA is TGTGCCAGCAGCTCCCCCCTAAGGAAGGACGCAGATACGCAGTATTTT.

This clonotype was detected ten times or more. This sequence joins TRBV20-1 and TRBJ2-1, with 14 bases aligning to TRBD2. V was pared by 3 bases and J by 6 bases, with 4 bases of the junction left unmatched. The CDR3 runs to 15 residues. Germline V gene data show CDR1 as DFQATT and CDR2 as SNEGSKA (reference sequence). The CDR3 DNA reads TGCAGTGCTAGGGAGGGACTAGCGGGAGTCAATGAGCAGTTCTTC. Its translation is CSAREGLAGVNEQFF.

This clonotype was seen at least ten times. The chain joins TRBV29-1 to TRBJ2-2; D remains ambiguous. The CDR3 loop spans 13 amino acids. Looked up from germline, CDR1 is SQVTM and CDR2 is ANQGSEA. V was trimmed by 6 bases and J by 3 bases, leaving 11 bases between them. CDR3 sequence (DNA): TGCAGCGTAAAGTCAGGCGACACCGGGGAGCTGTTTTTT. Translated: CSVKSGDTGELFF.

V usage is TRBV3-1 and J usage is TRBJ2-7, with 7 bases fitting TRBD1. Germline V lookup: CDR1 LGHDT, CDR2 YNNKEL (reference sequence). This CDR3 is built from 18 residues. Germline trimming cut 10 bases from V and 3 bases from J; bases unmatched to any gene: 24. The DNA for the CDR3 is TGTGCCATCTGTTCCCAATCCCGTCCCTCGGGACAGTTCTACGAGCAGTACTTC. It specifies CAICSQSRPSGQFYEQYF.

CDR3 nucleotides: TGCAGTGCTAGAAAGCGACACGAGCAGTACTTC. It codes for CSARKRHEQYF. The chain has TRBV20-1 and TRBJ2-7, with D uncertain. CDR1 DFQATT and CDR2 SNEGSKA come from the germline V gene (reference sequence). V was pared by 2 bases and J by 5 bases, with 7 bases between. This CDR3 is 11 amino acids long.

The CDR3 here is CASSPRDRGPDSPLHF. The CDR3 DNA sequence: TGTGCCAGCAGCCCCCGGGACAGGGGGCCTGATTCACCCCTCCACTTT. The chain recombines TRBV7-2 with TRBJ1-6, with TRBD1 matching over 12 bases. Looked up from germline, CDR1 is SGHTA and CDR2 is FQGNSA. The length of the CDR3 is 16 residues. The junction had 7 bases not matched to a gene; V was cut back by 5 bases and J by 8 bases. Supplemented by reference TRBV7-2 and TRBJ1-6, the full variable domain reads GAGVSQSPSNKVTEKGKDVELRCDPISGHTALYWYRQSLGQGLEFLIYFQGNSAPDKSGLPSDRFSAERTGGSVSTLTIQRTQQEDSAVYLCASSPRDRGPDSPLHFGNGTRLTVT.

This clonotype has more than one count but fewer than ten. The rearrangement uses TRBV4-3 and TRBJ2-1; TRBD2 agrees at 8 bases. V was pared by 2 bases and J by 5 bases, with 5 bases of the junction left unmatched. From germline, CDR1 is LGHNA and CDR2 YSLEER. This CDR3 region has 15 residues. CDR3: CASSQKAGAHNEQFF. CDR3 nucleotides: TGCGCCAGCAGCCAAAAAGCGGGAGCCCACAATGAGCAGTTCTTC.

This chain links TRBV20-1 with TRBJ1-1; possible D gene TRBD1, 5 bases. Deletions cut 0 bases from V and 5 bases from J, with 13 bases between. Germline V lookup: CDR1 DFQATT, CDR2 SNEGSKA (reference sequence). CDR3 length equals 14 residues. The CDR3 region has the DNA TGCAGTGCTAGAGACAGGGACCGCCGGACTGAAGCTTTCTTT. It is translated as CSARDRDRRTEAFF.

This chain uses TRBV13 with TRBJ2-1, with 10 bases aligning to TRBD2. The germline gives CDR1 PRHDT, CDR2 FYEKMQ (reference sequence). There are 16 residues in the CDR3. V lost 0 bases and J lost 4; bases outside the gene matches: 3. The CDR3 spells CASSLGLAGLYNEQFF. DNA for the CDR3: TGTGCCAGCAGCTTAGGACTAGCGGGGCTTTACAATGAGCAGTTCTTC.

Ten or more counts support this clonotype. This chain links TRBV29-1 with TRBJ1-2; 8 nucleotides align to TRBD1. The germline gives CDR1 SQVTM, CDR2 ANQGSEA. The CDR3 extends over 13 amino acids. With V trimmed by 3 bases and J by 1 base, 1 base remained unmatched. This CDR3 is CSVDGQGNYGYTF. The CDR3 bases are TGCAGCGTTGATGGACAGGGTAACTATGGCTACACCTTC.

V and J are TRBV19 and TRBJ2-7, with D possibly matching TRBD1 (6 bases). Germline V CDR1 and CDR2: LNHDA, SQIVND (reference sequence). The CDR3 loop spans 13 amino acids. V lost 6 bases, J lost 5 bases, and 14 bases lay in between. The CDR3 DNA sequence: TGTGCCAGTAGCGGACAGTTGGTTCACGAGCAGTACTTC. Translated: CASSGQLVHEQYF.

This clonotype was seen ten or more times. The chain employs TRBV15 and TRBJ2-2; weak D call: TRBD2 (5 bases). Per germline, CDR1 LNHNV and CDR2 YYDKDF (reference sequence). V dropped 1 base and J dropped 2 bases, with 8 bases sitting between them. The length of the CDR3 is 15 residues. CDR3 protein: CATSRAPGNTGELFF. The DNA for the CDR3 is TGTGCCACCAGCAGAGCTCCGGGAAACACCGGGGAGCTGTTTTTT.

This clonotype has a count of ten or more. This chain uses TRBV7-3 with TRBJ2-5, with unresolved D. Per germline, CDR1 SGHTA and CDR2 FQGTGA. V was trimmed by 5 bases and J by 2 bases, leaving 15 bases between them. The CDR3 contains 15 residues. The DNA of the CDR3 is TGTGCCAGCAGCCTCTCTTCCACCCCACAAGAGACCCAGTACTTC. This sequence encodes CASSLSSTPQETQYF.

This clonotype was counted only a few times. This chain uses TRBV4-2 with TRBJ2-1, with 9 bases fitting TRBD2. V lost 4 bases to trimming and J lost 7 bases; unmatched junction nucleotides: 23. Germline V lookup: CDR1 LGHNA, CDR2 YNFKEQ. The CDR3 is 20 amino acids. CDR3 bases: TGTGCCAGCAGCCTCGTGTCAGGGGAATTTATAGCGGGAGTGGGGAATGAGCAGTTCTTC. Amino acid sequence: CASSLVSGEFIAGVGNEQFF.

Many counts were recorded for this clonotype. This chain joins TRBV28 and TRBJ2-1; D is perhaps TRBD1 or TRBD2 (5 bases each). V was clipped by 5 bases and J by 4 bases, with 9 bases between them. This CDR3 has 13 amino acids. CDR1 and CDR2 (germline): MDHEN, SYDVKM. CDR3 loop: CASSGGAYNEQFF. The DNA for the CDR3 is TGTGCCAGCAGTGGGGGAGCATACAATGAGCAGTTCTTC.

This clonotype was seen a handful of times. The J gene is TRBJ2-1, the V gene TRBV19; 12 positions match TRBD2. This CDR3 region has 16 residues. Per the germline V gene, CDR1 is LNHDA and CDR2 is SQIVND (reference sequence). The trim removed 7 bases at V and 0 bases at J, leaving 4 bases unmatched. The CDR3: CASTSGRAPSYNEQFF. CDR3 nucleotides: TGTGCCAGTACTAGCGGGAGGGCTCCCTCCTACAATGAGCAGTTCTTC. Full variable domain (remainder filled in from reference TRBV19 and TRBJ2-1): DGGITQSPKYLFRKEGQNVTLSCEQNLNHDAMYWYRQDPGQGLRLIYYSQIVNDFQKGDIAEGYSVSREKKESFPLTVTSAQKNPTAFYLCASTSGRAPSYNEQFFGPGTRLTVL.

This clonotype appeared many times. V gene TRBV28 combines with J gene TRBJ2-1; TRBD1 matches 10 bases. V was clipped by 6 bases and J by 9 bases; unmatched bases: 11. Germline values: CDR1 MDHEN, CDR2 SYDVKM. CDR3 size: 15 residues. CDR3 sequence reads: CASRTGTGASGEQFF. DNA for the CDR3: TGTGCCAGCAGAACCGGGACAGGGGCTAGCGGTGAGCAGTTCTTC. Together with reference TRBV28 and TRBJ2-1, the CDR3 gives the full variable domain: DVKVTQSSRYLVKRTGEKVFLECVQDMDHENMFWYRQDPGLGLRLIYFSYDVKMKEKGDIPEGYSVSREKKERFSLILESASTNQTSMYLCASRTGTGASGEQFFGPGTRLTVL.

This chain uses TRBV7-9 with TRBJ2-2; no clear D. Germline V gene sequence: CDR1 SEHNR, CDR2 FQNEAQ (reference sequence). The CDR3 runs to 16 residues. V was shortened by 3 bases and J by 4 bases, with 15 bases between the two germline ends. The DNA of the CDR3 is TGTGCCAGCAGCTTTAGTAGTCGAGGACCCACCGGGGAGCTGTTTTTT. Translating gives CASSFSSRGPTGELFF.

The sample holds many counts of this clonotype. This chain joins TRBV18 and TRBJ2-5; D perhaps matches TRBD1 (6 bases). V gave up 2 bases and J gave up 1 base, with 11 bases separating them. The CDR3 is 15 amino acids. Germline CDR1 KGHSH, CDR2 LQKENI. CDR3 nucleotides: TGTGCCAGCTCACCAACCAGGGGCTTCCAAGAGACCCAGTACTTC. Translation: CASSPTRGFQETQYF.

This clonotype was counted ten times or more. The chain joins TRBV24-1 to TRBJ1-1, with TRBD1 matching over 7 bases. Trimming took 7 bases from V and 3 from J; bases not matched to a gene: 4. CDR3 length: 13 amino acids. Germline CDR1 KGHDR, CDR2 SFDVKD. The CDR3 nucleotides read TGTGCCACCAGGAGGCAGGGGGACACTGAAGCTTTCTTT. Amino acid sequence: CATRRQGDTEAFF.

This clonotype occurred a few times. The V call is TRBV20-1, the J call TRBJ2-3; 7 nucleotides agree with TRBD2. The CDR3 consists of 12 residues. Germline V gene lookup returns CDR1 DFQATT and CDR2 SNEGSKA (reference sequence). The V and J ends lost 4 bases and 3 bases, in that order; junction bases with no gene match: 1. The CDR3: CSATGRTDTQYF. CDR3 nucleotides: TGCAGTGCTACCGGGAGGACAGATACGCAGTATTTT.

There are many counts of this clonotype. The chain links TRBV6-6 to TRBJ1-5; tentative D call: TRBD1 (6 bases). The CDR3 runs to 12 residues. Trimming shortened V by 6 bases and J by 9 bases, and 12 bases separated the two germline ends. Germline V gives CDR1 MNHNY, CDR2 SVGAGI (reference sequence). CDR3: CASSPEQGPQHF. The CDR3 region has the DNA TGTGCCAGCAGCCCTGAACAGGGGCCCCAGCATTTT.